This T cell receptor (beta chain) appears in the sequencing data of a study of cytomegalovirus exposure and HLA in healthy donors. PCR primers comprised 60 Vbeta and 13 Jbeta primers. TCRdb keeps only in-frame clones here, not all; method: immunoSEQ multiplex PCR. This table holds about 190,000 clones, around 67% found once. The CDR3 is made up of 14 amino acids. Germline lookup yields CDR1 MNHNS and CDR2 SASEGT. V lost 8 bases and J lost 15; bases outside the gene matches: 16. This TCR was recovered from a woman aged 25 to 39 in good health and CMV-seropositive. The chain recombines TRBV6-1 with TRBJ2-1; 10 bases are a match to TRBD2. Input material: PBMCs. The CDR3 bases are TGTGCCAGCGGAGAGCTAGCGGGAGTGCGAGCGGGGTTCTTC. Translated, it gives CASGELAGVRAGFF.